The next 20 T cell receptor beta chains were all read from a single sample in a study of regulatory T cells in long-lasting Graves disease. Building the TCR beta libraries relied on iRepertoire HTBI primers, and CDR3 regions underwent Arm-PCR. TCRdb recomputed calls from the multiplex PCR reads with MiXCR, one row per CDR3 protein. The repertoire includes hundreds of thousands of distinct CDR3 sequences, about 12% of them detected once, and about 8.9% sits in the top ten. The time point denotes: newly diagnosed GD, antithyroid drugs for less than 3 months. With RNA extracted from PBMCs as input, the TCR library was made. These data were likewise used in another study, on T cells in Graves' hyperthyroidism and ophthalmopathy.

This material consisted of peripheral blood mononuclear cells (PBMCs), taken at new diagnosis, from a patient treated with antithyroid drugs. The source of these receptors is a woman younger than 45 with Graves disease.

This clonotype was observed at least ten times. V is TRBV28 and J is TRBJ1-5; D unclear. The CDR3 loop spans 12 amino acids. CDR1 MDHEN and CDR2 SYDVKM come from the germline V gene. Between the trimmed V and J ends, which lost 10 bases and 0 bases, there was a span of 7 bases. The CDR3 sequence: CATTNSNQPQHF. The CDR3 DNA follows: TGTGCCACCACAAATAGCAATCAGCCCCAGCATTTT.

This chain joins TRBV2 and TRBJ1-1; TRBD1 is a possible D gene (5 bases). V was shortened by 5 bases and J by 8 bases, with 12 bases between the two germline ends. Germline CDR1 and CDR2: SNHLY and FYNNEI. The CDR3 sequence is 12 residues long. The CDR3 sequence is CASSRQFQEAFF. The CDR3 region has the DNA TGTGCCAGCAGTCGACAGTTTCAAGAAGCTTTCTTT. Together with reference TRBV2 and TRBJ1-1, the CDR3 gives the full variable domain: EPEVTQTPSHQVTQMGQEVILRCVPISNHLYFYWYRQILGQKVEFLVSFYNNEISEKSEIFDDQFSVERPDGSNFTLKIRSTKLEDSAMYFCASSRQFQEAFFGQGTRLTVV.

This clonotype was detected many times. The rearrangement uses TRBV11-2 and TRBJ2-7; 7 bases align to TRBD2. Unmatched junction bases numbered 2, after V lost 4 bases and J lost 2 bases. CDR3 size: 13 residues. CDR1 SGHAT and CDR2 FQNNGV come from the germline V gene. CDR3 sequence reads: CASSSGGAYEQYF. The CDR3 bases are TGTGCCAGCAGCTCGGGGGGAGCCTACGAGCAGTACTTC.

This clonotype was observed many times. The chain couples TRBV7-2 to TRBJ2-1, with TRBD2 matching over 7 bases. The CDR3 spans 15 residues. CDR1 is SGHTA, CDR2 FQGNSA, per germline. The V gene end was trimmed by 5 bases and the J gene end by 7 bases; junction bases not matched to a gene: 11. The CDR3 region has the DNA TGTGCCAGCAGCCCGGGGGGAGGTTACCGTAATGAGCAGTTCTTC. Translated: CASSPGGGYRNEQFF.

This clonotype was recorded many times. The rearrangement uses TRBV13 and TRBJ1-2; D remains unclear. The V gene lost 3 bases and the J gene lost 8 bases, with 10 bases spanning the gap. The CDR3 covers 12 residues. Per germline, CDR1 PRHDT and CDR2 FYEKMQ (reference sequence). CDR3 residues: CASSFGSGGYTF. Here the CDR3 DNA reads TGTGCCAGCAGCTTTGGTTCCGGAGGCTACACCTTC.

This clonotype was counted at least ten times. The V and J genes are TRBV6-1 and TRBJ1-5; D gene unclear. In germline, CDR1 is MNHNS, CDR2 SASEGT. V lost 5 bases to trimming and J lost 3 bases, with 14 bases between them. This CDR3 is 15 amino acids long. CDR3: CASSPGFLNNQPQHF. The CDR3 nucleotides read TGTGCCAGCAGTCCGGGGTTTCTCAACAATCAGCCCCAGCATTTT.

This clonotype was observed a few times. The chain couples TRBV7-8 to TRBJ1-3, with D unclear. V gave up 3 bases and J gave up 0 bases, with 21 bases separating them. Germline CDR1 and CDR2: SGHVS and FQNEAQ. The CDR3 has 19 amino acids. CDR3 DNA sequence: TGTGCCAGCAGCTTCGGCGGAGGATTTACCAACTTCTCTGGAAACACCATATATTTT. It specifies CASSFGGGFTNFSGNTIYF.

V usage is TRBV5-4 and J usage is TRBJ1-1; no definite D call. V was pared by 4 bases and J by 2 bases, with 9 bases between. Looked up from germline, CDR1 is SGHNT and CDR2 is YYREEE (reference sequence). This CDR3 is 13 amino acids long. Here the CDR3 reads CASSLPKNTEAFF. CDR3 nucleotides: TGTGCCAGCAGCCTCCCAAAAAACACTGAAGCTTTCTTT. The variable domain in full, with the rest retrieved from reference TRBV5-4 and TRBJ1-1, is ETGVTQSPTHLIKTRGQQVTLRCSSQSGHNTVSWYQQALGQGPQFIFQYYREEENGRGNFPPRFSGLQFPNYSSELNVNALELDDSALYLCASSLPKNTEAFFGQGTRLTVV.

In this sample, this clonotype turned up many times. The chain is built from TRBV12-3 or TRBV12-4 and TRBJ2-1; a weak D match, TRBD1 (6 bases). Trimming pared 6 bases from V and 7 bases from J, leaving 16 bases between. The CDR3 extends over 14 amino acids. The CDR3 coding sequence is TGTGCCAGCAGACGACAGGTGGCCGGGAATGAGCAGTTCTTC. It specifies CASRRQVAGNEQFF.

V gene TRBV15 combines with J gene TRBJ1-4; 8 nucleotides agree with TRBD1. V lost 1 base to trimming and J lost 7 bases; unmatched junction nucleotides: 8. CDR3 length equals 16 residues. From germline, CDR1 is LNHNV and CDR2 YYDKDF (reference sequence). CDR3 in DNA: TGTGCCACCAGCAGAGCCCAGGGGGCAATAGGTGAAAAACTGTTTTTT. The encoded protein is CATSRAQGAIGEKLFF.

At least ten counts were recorded for this clonotype. The chain uses TRBV11-2 and TRBJ2-7; D not resolved. This CDR3 region has 15 residues. The germline gives CDR1 SGHAT, CDR2 FQNNGV. Trimming stripped 5 bases from V and 3 bases from J, with 17 bases between. The CDR3 is CASSPLLAANYEQYF. The CDR3 DNA reads as TGTGCCAGCAGCCCCCTCCTGGCGGCGAACTACGAGCAGTACTTC.

This clonotype was recorded many times. J is TRBJ1-6 and V is TRBV5-6, with D unresolved. Germline V CDR1 and CDR2: SGHDT, YYEEEE. Between the trimmed V and J ends, which lost 4 bases and 0 bases, there was a span of 8 bases. The CDR3 is 15 residues long. CDR3: CASSVGSSYNSPLHF. In nucleotides, the CDR3 is TGTGCCAGCAGCGTCGGGAGCTCCTATAATTCACCCCTCCACTTT.

This clonotype came up a few times. J is TRBJ1-3 and V is TRBV9; tentative D call: TRBD1 (5 bases). V was clipped by 0 bases and J by 0 bases, with 10 bases between them. This CDR3 is built from 16 residues. Germline CDR1 is SGDLS and CDR2 is YYNGEE. The CDR3 nucleotides read TGTGCCAGCAGCGTAGAAGACAGTCTCTCTGGAAACACCATATATTTT. It translates to CASSVEDSLSGNTIYF.

The chain joins TRBV9 to TRBJ2-3; D is perhaps TRBD2 (6 bases). The germline V and J ends were trimmed by 0 bases and 4 bases, with 6 bases remaining between them. The V gene's germline CDR1 is SGDLS and CDR2 YYNGEE. The CDR3 is made up of 13 amino acids. DNA of the CDR3: TGTGCCAGCAGCGTAGGGAGGGCAGATACGCAGTATTTT. Its translation is CASSVGRADTQYF.

J is TRBJ1-3 and V is TRBV19; 7 nucleotides match TRBD1. This CDR3 has 18 amino acids. Germline V gene lookup returns CDR1 LNHDA and CDR2 SQIVND (reference sequence). The V gene end was trimmed by 3 bases and the J gene end by 2 bases; junction bases not matched to a gene: 13. CDR3: CASSIGTGVFLPGNTIYF. The CDR3 bases are TGTGCCAGTAGTATCGGTACAGGGGTTTTCTTGCCTGGAAACACCATATATTTT.

This clonotype was seen a few times. The chain joins TRBV29-1 to TRBJ1-5; D uncertain. Germline CDR1 SQVTM, CDR2 ANQGSEA. V was cut by 4 bases and J by 9 bases, with 16 bases left in between. The CDR3 length is 13 residues. CDR3 region: CSVAVGLRGPQHF. DNA of the CDR3: TGCAGCGTTGCCGTCGGCCTGAGAGGGCCCCAGCATTTT.

This clonotype showed up just a few times. The chain recombines TRBV6-2 or TRBV6-3 with TRBJ2-7; D call uncertain. The germline V and J ends were trimmed by 4 bases and 5 bases, with 3 bases remaining between them. The CDR3 sequence is 10 residues long. Germline CDR1 reads MNHEY; CDR2 reads SVGEGT. CDR3 coding DNA: TGTGCCAGCAGTTGGGACGAGCAGTACTTC. Translation: CASSWDEQYF.

The sample holds many counts of this clonotype. The chain links TRBV28 to TRBJ1-2, with D hard to call. Germline assignment: CDR1 MDHEN and CDR2 SYDVKM. V lost 9 bases, J lost 2 bases, and 19 bases lay in between. The CDR3 runs to 15 residues. This CDR3 is CASSWLTAFNYGYTF. Here the CDR3 DNA reads TGTGCCAGTTCCTGGCTAACAGCGTTCAACTATGGCTACACCTTC.

This clonotype was observed many times. The chain carries TRBV7-2 and TRBJ1-4; D perhaps matches TRBD1 (5 bases). Germline CDR1 is SGHTA and CDR2 is FQGNSA. The CDR3 is 15 residues long. V lost 1 base and J lost 8, with 14 bases in between. In DNA form, the CDR3 reads TGTGCCAGCAGCTTAGTCCCGCAGGGCTTCGAAAAACTGTTTTTT. It yields the protein CASSLVPQGFEKLFF.

This clonotype was seen ten or more times. The rearrangement uses TRBV28 and TRBJ1-1, with D unclear. The CDR3 has 13 residues. The V and J ends lost 7 bases and 6 bases respectively, with 15 bases between them. Germline CDR1 is MDHEN and CDR2 is SYDVKM. The CDR3 DNA follows: TGTGCCAGCATAATGACTCTTCGGTCTGAAGCTTTCTTT. It yields the protein CASIMTLRSEAFF.